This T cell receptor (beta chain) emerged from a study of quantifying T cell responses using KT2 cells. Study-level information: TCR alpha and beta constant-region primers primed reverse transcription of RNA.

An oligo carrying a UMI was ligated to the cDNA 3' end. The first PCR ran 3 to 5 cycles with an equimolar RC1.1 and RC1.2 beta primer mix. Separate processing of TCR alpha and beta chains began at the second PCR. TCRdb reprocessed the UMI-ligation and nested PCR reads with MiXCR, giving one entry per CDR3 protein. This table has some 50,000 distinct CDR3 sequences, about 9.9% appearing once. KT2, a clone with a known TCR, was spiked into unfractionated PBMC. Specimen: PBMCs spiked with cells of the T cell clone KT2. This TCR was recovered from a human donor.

CDR3 residues: CASSQDAGENIQYF. DNA of the CDR3: TGTGCCAGCAGCCAAGATGCCGGAGAAAACATTCAGTACTTC. The J gene is TRBJ2-4, the V gene TRBV4-2; no definite D call. Per the germline V gene, CDR1 is LGHNA and CDR2 is YNFKEQ. This CDR3 is 14 amino acids long. Trimming took 0 bases from V and 5 from J, leaving 8 bases between them.